One and the same sample provided the 2 T cell receptor beta chains below, sequenced in a study of siplizumab effects on memory and regulatory T cells. The assay was immunoSEQ multiplex PCR, and TCRdb's table has in-frame clones only and misses some. The data contain fewer than 85,000 clones, over 90% of them singletons. Specimen: CD8+ T cells sorted from blood. The receptors come from a human donor in good health.

The V call is TRBV5-1, the J call TRBJ2-1; D gene unclear. The V and J ends lost 6 bases and 9 bases respectively, with 10 bases between them. The CDR3 totals 11 residues. Germline V lookup: CDR1 SGHRS, CDR2 YFSETQ. The CDR3 DNA reads TGCGCCAGCACCACATTGGGTGAGCAGTTCTTC. As protein: CASTTLGEQFF.

The CDR3 DNA is TGTGCCAGCAGTGAACCCGGACTCAGCGGGGAGACCCAGTACTTC. This codes for CASSEPGLSGETQYF. This chain connects TRBV2 to TRBJ2-5; D is perhaps TRBD2 (6 bases). The V gene lost 2 bases and the J gene lost 5 bases, with 15 bases spanning the gap. Germline CDR1 is SNHLY and CDR2 is FYNNEI. The CDR3 is 15 amino acids.